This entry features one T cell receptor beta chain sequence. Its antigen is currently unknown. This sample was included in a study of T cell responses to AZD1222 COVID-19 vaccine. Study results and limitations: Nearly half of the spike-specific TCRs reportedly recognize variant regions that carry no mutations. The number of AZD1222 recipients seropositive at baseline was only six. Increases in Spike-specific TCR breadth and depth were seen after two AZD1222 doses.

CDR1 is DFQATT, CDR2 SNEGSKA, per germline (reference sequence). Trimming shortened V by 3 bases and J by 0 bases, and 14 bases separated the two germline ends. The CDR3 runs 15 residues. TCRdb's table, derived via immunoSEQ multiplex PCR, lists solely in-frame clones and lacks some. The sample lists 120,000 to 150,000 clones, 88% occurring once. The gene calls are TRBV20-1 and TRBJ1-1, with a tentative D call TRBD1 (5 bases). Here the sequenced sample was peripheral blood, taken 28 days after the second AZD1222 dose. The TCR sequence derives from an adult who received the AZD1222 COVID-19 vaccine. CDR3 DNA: TGCAGTGCTAGTAACGTAGGGACCCTGAACACTGAAGCTTTCTTT. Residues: CSASNVGTLNTEAFF.